Following are 5 T cell receptor beta chains from one sample sequenced in a study of a mutant IDH1 vaccine in newly diagnosed glioma. Clones were sequenced by immunoSEQ multiplex PCR, and TCRdb holds only the in-frame ones, with some missing. The repertoire holds 55,000 to 65,000 clones, with about four fifths as singletons. These receptors lack a known antigen. Stated time point: week 11, during vaccination. Topical imiquimod accompanied each vaccine dose, which consisted of 300 ug of mutant IDH1 20-mer peptide. Sequenced material: PBMCs, taken from a glioma patient whose treatment included an IDH1 peptide vaccine. Receptor source: a man in his forties or fifties with glioma.

The rearrangement joins TRBV5-8 to TRBJ2-7, with D maybe TRBD1 (8 bases). Germline CDR1 reads SGHTS; CDR2 reads YDEGEE. Trimming removed 3 bases from V and 3 bases from J, with 16 bases in between. The CDR3 consists of 15 residues. The CDR3 DNA reads as TGTGCCAGCAGCTCGGGACAGGCGGGGGTCTACGAGCAGTACTTC. It codes for CASSSGQAGVYEQYF.

The chain has TRBV10-3 and TRBJ2-3; the match to TRBD1 covers 10 bases. CDR3 length: 14 residues. Germline V CDR1 and CDR2: ENHRY, SYGVKD. Losses at the gene ends were 6 bases for V and 4 bases for J; bases not matched to a gene: 4. The CDR3 here is CAISAGTGADTQYF. The CDR3 nucleotides are TGTGCCATCAGCGCCGGGACAGGGGCAGATACGCAGTATTTT.

For the CDR3, the DNA is TGCAGCGTTGCAAGCGGGAGTGCCAATGAGCAGTTCTTC. Its protein is CSVASGSANEQFF. The chain carries TRBV29-1 and TRBJ2-1, with 8 bases fitting TRBD2. The CDR3 has 13 amino acids. In germline, CDR1 is SQVTM, CDR2 ANQGSEA. Trimming took 4 bases from V and 6 from J; bases not matched to a gene: 5.

The chain links TRBV7-2 to TRBJ1-1, with D possibly matching TRBD1 (6 bases). V shed 2 bases and J shed 8 bases, with 15 bases lying between them. Germline CDR1 SGHTA, CDR2 FQGNSA. The CDR3 has 14 amino acids. CDR3 region: CASSLKVMGAEAFF. CDR3 coding DNA: TGTGCCAGCAGCTTAAAGGTGATGGGGGCGGAAGCTTTCTTT.

The CDR3 loop is CSVSGTAQGSNQPQHF. The CDR3 DNA follows: TGCAGCGTTTCCGGGACTGCCCAGGGGAGCAATCAGCCCCAGCATTTT. The chain has TRBV29-1 and TRBJ1-5; weak D call: TRBD1 (6 bases). Trimming took off 5 bases at V and 1 base at J, with 18 bases between the two ends. The CDR3 contains 16 residues. Germline V lookup: CDR1 SQVTM, CDR2 ANQGSEA. The variable domain in full, with the rest retrieved from reference TRBV29-1 and TRBJ1-5, is SAVISQKPSRDICQRGTSLTIQCQVDSQVTMMFWYRQQPGQSLTLIATANQGSEATYESGFVIDKFPISRPNLTFSTLTVSNMSPEDSSIYLCSVSGTAQGSNQPQHFGDGTRLSIL.